This T cell receptor beta chain comes out of a study of CD8 T cells in Susac syndrome. Germline CDR1 and CDR2: SGHNT and YYREEE (reference sequence). This CDR3 comprises 16 residues. V lost 3 bases and J lost 4, with 17 bases in between. Random hexamers were used to reverse transcribe an amount of roughly 0.45 to 1 ug RNA. TCRdb analysed the immunoSEQ multiplex PCR reads with MiXCR anew, one entry per CDR3 protein. The sample includes 77,000 or so distinct CDR3 sequences, about 93% of them seen just once. The TCR comes from a human donor with Susac syndrome. Sequenced material: CD4+ T cells from PBMCs. The chain is built from TRBV5-4 and TRBJ2-1; D unresolved. Here the CDR3 DNA reads TGTGCCAGCAGCTCAACCGCCGGACCGAAATACAATGAGCAGTTCTTC. Translated: CASSSTAGPKYNEQFF.